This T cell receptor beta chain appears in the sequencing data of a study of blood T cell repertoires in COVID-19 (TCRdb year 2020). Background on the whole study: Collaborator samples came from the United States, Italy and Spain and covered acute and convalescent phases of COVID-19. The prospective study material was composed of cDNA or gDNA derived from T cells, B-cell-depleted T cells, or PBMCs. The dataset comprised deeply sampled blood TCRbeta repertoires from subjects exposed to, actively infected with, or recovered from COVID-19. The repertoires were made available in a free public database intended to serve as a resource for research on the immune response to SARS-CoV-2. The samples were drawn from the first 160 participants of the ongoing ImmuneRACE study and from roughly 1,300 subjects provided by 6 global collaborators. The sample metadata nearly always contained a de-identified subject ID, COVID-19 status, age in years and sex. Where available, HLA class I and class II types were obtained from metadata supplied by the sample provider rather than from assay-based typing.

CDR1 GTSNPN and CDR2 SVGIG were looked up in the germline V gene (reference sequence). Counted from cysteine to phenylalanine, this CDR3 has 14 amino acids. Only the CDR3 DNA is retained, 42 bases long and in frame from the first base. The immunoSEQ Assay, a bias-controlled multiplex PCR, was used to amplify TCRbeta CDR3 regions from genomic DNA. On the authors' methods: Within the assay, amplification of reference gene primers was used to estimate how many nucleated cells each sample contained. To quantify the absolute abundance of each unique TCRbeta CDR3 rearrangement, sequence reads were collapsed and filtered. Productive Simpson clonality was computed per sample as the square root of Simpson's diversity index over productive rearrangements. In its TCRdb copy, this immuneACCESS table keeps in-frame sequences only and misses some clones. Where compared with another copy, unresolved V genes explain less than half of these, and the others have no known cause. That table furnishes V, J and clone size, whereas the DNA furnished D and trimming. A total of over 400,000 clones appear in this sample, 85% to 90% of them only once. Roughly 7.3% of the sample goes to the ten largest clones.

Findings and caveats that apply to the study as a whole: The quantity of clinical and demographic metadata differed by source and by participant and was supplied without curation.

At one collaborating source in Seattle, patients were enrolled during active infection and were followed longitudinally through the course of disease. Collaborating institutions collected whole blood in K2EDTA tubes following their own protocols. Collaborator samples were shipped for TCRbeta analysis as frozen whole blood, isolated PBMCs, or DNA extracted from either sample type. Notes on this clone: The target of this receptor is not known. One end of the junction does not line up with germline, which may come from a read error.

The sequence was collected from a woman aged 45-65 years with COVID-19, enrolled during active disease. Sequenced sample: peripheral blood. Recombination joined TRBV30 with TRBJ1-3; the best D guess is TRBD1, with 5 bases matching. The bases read TGTGCTTGGAATCCGGGACTCTCTGGAAACACCATATATTTT. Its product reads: CAWNPGLSGNTIYF.